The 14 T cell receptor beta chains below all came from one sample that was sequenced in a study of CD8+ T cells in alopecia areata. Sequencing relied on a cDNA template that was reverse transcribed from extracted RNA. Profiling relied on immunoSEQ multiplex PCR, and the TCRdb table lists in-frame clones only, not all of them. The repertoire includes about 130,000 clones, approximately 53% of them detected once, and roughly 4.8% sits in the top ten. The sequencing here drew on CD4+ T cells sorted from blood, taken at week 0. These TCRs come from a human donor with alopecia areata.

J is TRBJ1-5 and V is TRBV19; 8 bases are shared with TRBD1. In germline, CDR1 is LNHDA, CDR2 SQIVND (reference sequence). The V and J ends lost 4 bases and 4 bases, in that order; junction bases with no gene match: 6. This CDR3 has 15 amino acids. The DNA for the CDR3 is TGTGCCAGTAGTAGCCAGGGGGCTATGAATCAGCCCCAGCATTTT. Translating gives CASSSQGAMNQPQHF.

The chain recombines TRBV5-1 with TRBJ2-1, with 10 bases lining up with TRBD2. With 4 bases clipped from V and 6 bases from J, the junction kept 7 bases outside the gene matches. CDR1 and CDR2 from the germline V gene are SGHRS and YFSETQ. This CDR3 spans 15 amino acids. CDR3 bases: TGCGCCAGCAGCGTGGGGGTAGCGGGAGGCAATGAGCAGTTCTTC. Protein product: CASSVGVAGGNEQFF.

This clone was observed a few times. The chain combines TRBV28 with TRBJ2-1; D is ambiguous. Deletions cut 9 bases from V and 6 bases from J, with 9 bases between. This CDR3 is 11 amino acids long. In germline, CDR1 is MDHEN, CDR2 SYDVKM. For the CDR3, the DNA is TGTGCCAGTACTGTTCGCAATGAGCAGTTCTTC. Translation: CASTVRNEQFF.

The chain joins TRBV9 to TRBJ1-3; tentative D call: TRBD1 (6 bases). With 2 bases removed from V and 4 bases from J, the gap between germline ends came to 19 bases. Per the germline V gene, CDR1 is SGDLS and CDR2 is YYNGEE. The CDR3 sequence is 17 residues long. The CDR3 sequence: CASSVESSYRAGNTIYF. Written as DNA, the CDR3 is TGTGCCAGCAGCGTTGAATCATCTTACAGGGCCGGAAACACCATATATTTT.

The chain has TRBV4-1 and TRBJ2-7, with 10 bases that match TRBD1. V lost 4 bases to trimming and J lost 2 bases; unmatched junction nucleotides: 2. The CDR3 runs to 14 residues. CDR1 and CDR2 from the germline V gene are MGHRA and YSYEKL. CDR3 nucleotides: TGCGCCAGCAGCCTGGGACAGGGGACCTACGAGCAGTACTTC. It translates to CASSLGQGTYEQYF.

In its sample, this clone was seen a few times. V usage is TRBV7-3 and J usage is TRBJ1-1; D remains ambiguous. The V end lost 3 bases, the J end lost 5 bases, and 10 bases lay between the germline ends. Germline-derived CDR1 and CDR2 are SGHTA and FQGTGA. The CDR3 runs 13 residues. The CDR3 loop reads CASSFAGRTEAFF. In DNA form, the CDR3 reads TGTGCCAGCAGCTTTGCGGGGAGAACTGAAGCTTTCTTT.

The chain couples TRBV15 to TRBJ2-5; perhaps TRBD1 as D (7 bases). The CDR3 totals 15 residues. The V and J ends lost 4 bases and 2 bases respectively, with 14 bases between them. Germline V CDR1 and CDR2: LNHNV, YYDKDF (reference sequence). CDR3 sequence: CATSTRDSHQETQYF. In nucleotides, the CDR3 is TGTGCCACCAGCACGCGGGACAGCCATCAAGAGACCCAGTACTTC.

The CDR3 loop is CASGDRDRGYEQYF. The DNA of the CDR3 is TGTGCCAGCGGAGACCGGGACAGGGGCTACGAGCAGTACTTC. The V call is TRBV7-2, the J call TRBJ2-7; 10 nucleotides match TRBD1. After removal of 8 bases from V and 3 bases from J, the junction contained 7 bases not matched to a gene. The germline gives CDR1 SGHTA, CDR2 FQGNSA. The CDR3 contains 14 residues.

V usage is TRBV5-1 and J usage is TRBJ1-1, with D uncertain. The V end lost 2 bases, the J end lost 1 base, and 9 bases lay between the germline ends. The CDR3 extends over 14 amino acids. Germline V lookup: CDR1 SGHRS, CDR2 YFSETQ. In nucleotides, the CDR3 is TGCGCCAGCAGCTTAGGGATAAGGAACACTGAAGCTTTCTTT. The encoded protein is CASSLGIRNTEAFF. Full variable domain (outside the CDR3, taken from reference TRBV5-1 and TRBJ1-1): KAGVTQTPRYLIKTRGQQVTLSCSPISGHRSVSWYQQTPGQGLQFLFEYFSETQRNKGNFPGRFSGRQFSNSRSEMNVSTLELGDSALYLCASSLGIRNTEAFFGQGTRLTVV.

In DNA form, the CDR3 reads TGTGCCAGCAGCCGAAGCGGGAGCCACTCCTACGAGCAGTACTTC. Protein: CASSRSGSHSYEQYF. This chain joins TRBV7-9 and TRBJ2-7; 8 bases line up with TRBD2. CDR3 size: 15 residues. J lost 0 bases, V lost 5 bases, and 6 bases had no gene match. Germline-derived CDR1 and CDR2 are SEHNR and FQNEAQ (reference sequence).

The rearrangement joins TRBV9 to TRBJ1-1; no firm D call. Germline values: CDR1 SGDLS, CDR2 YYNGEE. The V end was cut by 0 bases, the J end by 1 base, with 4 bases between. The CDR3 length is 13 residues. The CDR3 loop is CASSVGPNTEAFF. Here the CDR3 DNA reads TGTGCCAGCAGCGTAGGACCGAACACTGAAGCTTTCTTT.

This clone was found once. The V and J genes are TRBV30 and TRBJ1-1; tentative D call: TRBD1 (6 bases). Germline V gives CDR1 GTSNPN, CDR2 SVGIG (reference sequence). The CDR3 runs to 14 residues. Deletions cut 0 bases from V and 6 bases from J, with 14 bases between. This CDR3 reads CAWSVGGALAEAFF. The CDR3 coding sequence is TGTGCCTGGAGTGTGGGGGGGGCCCTCGCTGAAGCTTTCTTT.

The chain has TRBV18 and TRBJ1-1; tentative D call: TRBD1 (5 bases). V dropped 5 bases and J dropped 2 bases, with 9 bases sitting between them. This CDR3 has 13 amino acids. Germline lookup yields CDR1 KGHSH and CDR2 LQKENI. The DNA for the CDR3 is TGTGCCAGCTCAAAGACAGAAAACACTGAAGCTTTCTTT. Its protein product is CASSKTENTEAFF.

CDR3 protein: CASSYSMSTGNSPLHF. The CDR3, as DNA: TGTGCCAGCAGTTACTCTATGTCAACAGGGAACTCACCCCTCCACTTT. V and J are TRBV6-5 and TRBJ1-6, with D tentatively TRBD1 (6 bases). Germline V gene data show CDR1 as MNHEY and CDR2 as SVGAGI. The CDR3 extends over 16 amino acids. Trimming left V 0 bases short and J 10 bases short, with 16 bases between.